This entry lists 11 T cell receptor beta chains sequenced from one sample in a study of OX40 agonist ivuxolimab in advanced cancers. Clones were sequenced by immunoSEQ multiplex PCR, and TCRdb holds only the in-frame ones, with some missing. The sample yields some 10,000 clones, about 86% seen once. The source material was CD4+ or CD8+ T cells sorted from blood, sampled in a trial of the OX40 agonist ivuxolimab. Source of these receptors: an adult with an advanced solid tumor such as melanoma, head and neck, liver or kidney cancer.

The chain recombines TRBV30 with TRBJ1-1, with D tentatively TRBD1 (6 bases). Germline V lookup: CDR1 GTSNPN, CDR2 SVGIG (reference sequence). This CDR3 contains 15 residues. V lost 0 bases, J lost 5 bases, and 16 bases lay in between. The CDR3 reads CAWSVGQGMRTEAFF. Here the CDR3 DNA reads TGTGCCTGGAGTGTAGGTCAGGGGATGCGGACTGAAGCTTTCTTT.

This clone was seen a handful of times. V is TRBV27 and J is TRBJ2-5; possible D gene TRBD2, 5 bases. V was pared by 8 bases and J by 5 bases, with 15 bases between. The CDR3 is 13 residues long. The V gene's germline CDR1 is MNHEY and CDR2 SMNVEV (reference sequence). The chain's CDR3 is CASRGADRETQYF. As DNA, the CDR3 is TGTGCCAGCCGAGGAGCGGATCGGGAGACCCAGTACTTC.

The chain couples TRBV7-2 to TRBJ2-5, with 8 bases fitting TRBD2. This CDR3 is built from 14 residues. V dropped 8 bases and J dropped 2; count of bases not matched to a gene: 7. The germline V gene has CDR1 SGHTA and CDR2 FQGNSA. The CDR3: CASSGGGGQETQYF. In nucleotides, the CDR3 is TGTGCCAGCTCGGGAGGGGGGGGACAAGAGACCCAGTACTTC.

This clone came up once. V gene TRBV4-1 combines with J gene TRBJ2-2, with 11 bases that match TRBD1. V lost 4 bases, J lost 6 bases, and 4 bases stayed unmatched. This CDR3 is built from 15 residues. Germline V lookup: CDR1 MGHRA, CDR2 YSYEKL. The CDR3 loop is CASSPDRGPAGELFF. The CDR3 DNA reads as TGCGCCAGCAGCCCGGACAGGGGGCCGGCCGGGGAGCTGTTTTTT.

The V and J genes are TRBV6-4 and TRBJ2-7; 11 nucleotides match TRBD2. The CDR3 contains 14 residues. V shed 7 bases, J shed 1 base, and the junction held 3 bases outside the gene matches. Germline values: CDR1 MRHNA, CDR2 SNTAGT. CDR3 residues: CASTRLAGSYEQYF. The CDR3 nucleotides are TGTGCCAGCACTCGACTAGCGGGATCCTACGAGCAGTACTTC.

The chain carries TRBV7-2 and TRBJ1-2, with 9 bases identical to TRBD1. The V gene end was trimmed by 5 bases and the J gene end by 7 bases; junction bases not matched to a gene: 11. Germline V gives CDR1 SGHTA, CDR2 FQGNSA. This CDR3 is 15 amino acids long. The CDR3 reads CASSPGGDRVRGYTF. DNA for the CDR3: TGTGCCAGCAGCCCAGGGGGGGACAGGGTCCGTGGCTACACCTTC.

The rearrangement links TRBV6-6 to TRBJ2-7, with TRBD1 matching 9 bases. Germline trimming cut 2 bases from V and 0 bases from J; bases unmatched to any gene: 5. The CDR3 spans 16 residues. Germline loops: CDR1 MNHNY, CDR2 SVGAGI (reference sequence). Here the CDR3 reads CASSYEDRGRSYEQYF. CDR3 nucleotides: TGTGCCAGCAGTTACGAGGACAGGGGCCGCTCCTACGAGCAGTACTTC.

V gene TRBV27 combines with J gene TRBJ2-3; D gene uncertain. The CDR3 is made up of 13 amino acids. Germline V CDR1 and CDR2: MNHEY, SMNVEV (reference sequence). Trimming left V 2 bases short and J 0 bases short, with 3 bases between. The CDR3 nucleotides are TGTGCCAGCAGTTTAATGAGCACAGATACGCAGTATTTT. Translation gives CASSLMSTDTQYF.

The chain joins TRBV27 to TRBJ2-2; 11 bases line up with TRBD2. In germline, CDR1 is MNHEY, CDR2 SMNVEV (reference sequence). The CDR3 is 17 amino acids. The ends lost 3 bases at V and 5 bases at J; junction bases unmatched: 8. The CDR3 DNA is TGTGCCAGCAGTTTGGGTCTAGCGGGAGGTGGGACCGGGGAGCTGTTTTTT. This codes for CASSLGLAGGGTGELFF.

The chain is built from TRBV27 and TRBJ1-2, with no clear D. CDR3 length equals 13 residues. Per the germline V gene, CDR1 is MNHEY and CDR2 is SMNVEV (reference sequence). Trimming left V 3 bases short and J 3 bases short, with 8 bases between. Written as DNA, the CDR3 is TGTGCCAGCAGTTTCGGATGGGACTATGGCTACACCTTC. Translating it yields CASSFGWDYGYTF.

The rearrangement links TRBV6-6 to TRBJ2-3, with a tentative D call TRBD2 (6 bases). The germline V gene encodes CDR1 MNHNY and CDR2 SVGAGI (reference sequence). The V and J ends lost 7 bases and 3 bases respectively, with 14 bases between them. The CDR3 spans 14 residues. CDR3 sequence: CASTFGGGTDTQYF. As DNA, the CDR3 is TGTGCCAGCACATTCGGGGGTGGGACAGATACGCAGTATTTT.